These 6 T cell receptor beta chains originate from one sample sequenced in a study of blood T cell repertoires in COVID-19. TCRdb keeps only in-frame clones here, not all; method: immunoSEQ multiplex PCR. Of roughly 49,000 clones listed, 85% to 90% are singletons. Source material: peripheral blood. These receptors came from a man in his 60s with active COVID-19.

This clone came up once. The V gene is TRBV24-1, the J gene TRBJ2-7, with 9 nucleotides matching TRBD2. Germline V lookup: CDR1 KGHDR, CDR2 SFDVKD. This CDR3 has 14 amino acids. Unmatched junction bases numbered 4, after V lost 3 bases and J lost 5 bases. The CDR3 DNA is TGTGCCACCAGTGATGGGGGACTAGCCAACGAGCAGTACTTC. Translated, it gives CATSDGGLANEQYF.

The chain couples TRBV10-3 to TRBJ2-2; the D gene is possibly TRBD2 (6 bases). V lost 6 bases and J lost 0, with 11 bases in between. The CDR3 is 15 amino acids. Per the germline V gene, CDR1 is ENHRY and CDR2 is SYGVKD. CDR3 protein: CAIRRDLTNTGELFF. In DNA form, the CDR3 reads TGTGCCATCAGGAGGGACTTGACGAACACCGGGGAGCTGTTTTTT.

The table lists this clone with a count of one. The genes are TRBV4-1 and TRBJ2-2, with D uncertain. V was clipped by 3 bases and J by 4 bases, with 15 bases between them. Germline assignment: CDR1 MGHRA and CDR2 YSYEKL. This CDR3 has 16 residues. CDR3 sequence reads: CASSHPMQVRTGELFF. CDR3 in DNA: TGCGCCAGCAGCCACCCCATGCAGGTCCGCACCGGGGAGCTGTTTTTT.

The chain is built from TRBV6-6 and TRBJ2-2; 8 bases are a match to TRBD1. The CDR3 has 15 amino acids. V lost 8 bases, J lost 2 bases, and 7 bases stayed unmatched. CDR1 and CDR2 (germline): MNHNY, SVGAGI (reference sequence). The CDR3 DNA reads TGTGCCAGCCGGTCCGACAGGGGAAACACCGGGGAGCTGTTTTTT. This encodes CASRSDRGNTGELFF.

Notes on this clone: The junction shows a germline mismatch at one end, possibly a read error. This rearrangement joins TRBV6-2 or TRBV6-3 to TRBJ2-7; 10 bases match TRBD2. Germline CDR1 is MNHEY and CDR2 is SVGEGT. The CDR3 totals 13 residues. The CDR3 loop reads CASSYTGGTSVDF. In DNA, the CDR3 is TGTGCCAGCAGTTACACCGGAGGGACTAGCGTGGACTTC.

The chain combines TRBV7-9 with TRBJ2-1; 9 nucleotides match TRBD1. J lost 4 bases, V lost 11 bases, and 0 bases had no gene match. This CDR3 spans 11 amino acids. CDR1 SEHNR and CDR2 FQNEAQ come from the germline V gene (reference sequence). CDR3 loop: CAGQGYNEQFF. The CDR3 DNA is TGTGCCGGACAGGGGTACAATGAGCAGTTCTTC. Full variable domain (remainder filled in from reference TRBV7-9 and TRBJ2-1): DTGVSQNPRHKITKRGQNVTFRCDPISEHNRLYWYRQTLGQGPEFLTYFQNEAQLEKSRLLSDRFSAERPKGSFSTLEIQRTEQGDSAMYLCAGQGYNEQFFGPGTRLTVL.